Presented here are 20 T cell receptor beta chains from one specimen sequenced in a study of cytomegalovirus exposure and HLA in healthy donors. PCR primers comprised 60 Vbeta and 13 Jbeta primers. Profiled with immunoSEQ multiplex PCR; TCRdb holds only in-frame clones, not every one. This table holds 150,000 or so clones, 76% found once. The sequenced sample was PBMCs. Receptor source: a male donor in good health and CMV-seronegative.

This clone was seen once. V gene TRBV4-1 combines with J gene TRBJ1-2; D is ambiguous. V was cut by 4 bases and J by 4 bases, with 16 bases left in between. The CDR3 extends over 15 amino acids. Looked up from germline, CDR1 is MGHRA and CDR2 is YSYEKL. The CDR3 loop is CASSLERGQLYGYTF. Written as DNA, the CDR3 is TGCGCCAGCAGCCTCGAGAGAGGTCAGCTCTATGGCTACACCTTC.

This chain joins TRBV5-1 and TRBJ1-6; 9 bases match TRBD1. This CDR3 has 14 residues. J gave up 8 bases and V 6 bases, and 6 bases lay outside the gene matches. Per the germline V gene, CDR1 is SGHRS and CDR2 is YFSETQ. CDR3 residues: CASTPGTGHSPLHF. The CDR3 DNA sequence: TGCGCCAGCACCCCCGGGACAGGGCATTCACCCCTCCACTTT.

The V call is TRBV28, the J call TRBJ1-4; D remains unclear. Trimming cost V 7 bases and J 3 bases, with 18 bases left between them. The germline CDR1 and CDR2 sequences are MDHEN and SYDVKM. The CDR3 runs to 16 residues. The CDR3 loop reads CASTLISERSNEKLFF. In nucleotides, the CDR3 is TGTGCCAGCACTCTCATAAGTGAGCGGTCTAATGAAAAACTGTTTTTT.

The chain is built from TRBV2 and TRBJ2-1; 9 bases fit TRBD2. The CDR3 contains 14 residues. From germline, CDR1 is SNHLY and CDR2 FYNNEI. V gave up 9 bases and J gave up 4 bases; unmatched junction bases: 7. The CDR3 is CARGLGLAYNEQFF. The CDR3 DNA sequence: TGTGCCAGGGGTTTGGGACTAGCTTACAATGAGCAGTTCTTC.

This clone showed up just once. The chain couples TRBV14 to TRBJ2-2; D is ambiguous. Trimming shortened V by 4 bases and J by 6 bases, and 3 bases separated the two germline ends. This CDR3 spans 11 amino acids. Germline CDR1 SGHDN, CDR2 FVKESK. CDR3: CASSLAGELFF. CDR3 DNA: TGTGCCAGCAGCCTCGCCGGGGAGCTGTTTTTT.

The chain couples TRBV2 to TRBJ1-2; D remains ambiguous. In germline, CDR1 is SNHLY, CDR2 FYNNEI. The CDR3 consists of 11 residues. V lost 4 bases, J lost 11 bases, and 11 bases lay in between. This CDR3 reads CASSGPGRYTF. The CDR3 DNA reads TGTGCCAGCAGTGGCCCTGGGAGGTACACCTTC.

V gene TRBV5-6 combines with J gene TRBJ1-1; no clear D gene. The CDR3 consists of 15 residues. Trimming cost V 0 bases and J 0 bases, with 9 bases left between them. Germline loops: CDR1 SGHDT, CDR2 YYEEEE. The DNA for the CDR3 is TGTGCCAGCAGCTTGGGGAGGGCGCTGAACACTGAAGCTTTCTTT. It yields the protein CASSLGRALNTEAFF.

V is TRBV9 and J is TRBJ1-5, with TRBD1 matching 7 bases. J gave up 2 bases and V 3 bases, and 5 bases lay outside the gene matches. CDR1 is SGDLS and CDR2 is YYNGEE in the germline V gene. The CDR3 runs 15 residues. The CDR3 bases are TGTGCCAGCAGCGGAGACAGGGACGGCAATCAGCCCCAGCATTTT. It specifies CASSGDRDGNQPQHF.

This chain connects TRBV7-2 to TRBJ2-7; the D is unclear. The germline V and J ends were trimmed by 4 bases and 4 bases, with 5 bases remaining between them. The CDR3 consists of 11 residues. Germline V CDR1 and CDR2: SGHTA, FQGNSA. The CDR3 is CASSSLYEQYF. The CDR3, as DNA: TGTGCCAGCAGCTCCCTGTACGAGCAGTACTTC.

V usage is TRBV28 and J usage is TRBJ2-7; tentatively, D is TRBD2 (7 bases). The CDR3 is 17 residues long. Per the germline V gene, CDR1 is MDHEN and CDR2 is SYDVKM. V was shortened by 6 bases and J by 4 bases, with 25 bases between the two germline ends. CDR3 DNA sequence: TGTGCCAGCAGCCCTATCGGCCGGGGGGCGGTGGGATACGAGCAGTACTTC. It translates to CASSPIGRGAVGYEQYF.

This clone was observed a handful of times. The gene calls are TRBV29-1 and TRBJ1-2; a possible D gene is TRBD1 (5 bases). Germline V lookup: CDR1 SQVTM, CDR2 ANQGSEA. The CDR3 extends over 12 amino acids. V gave up 2 bases and J gave up 4 bases, with 8 bases separating them. This CDR3 is CSVELTAYGYTF. The CDR3 coding sequence is TGCAGCGTTGAATTGACAGCCTATGGCTACACCTTC.

The genes are TRBV28 and TRBJ1-5; 8 nucleotides align to TRBD1. The CDR3 extends over 17 amino acids. The V gene end was trimmed by 4 bases and the J gene end by 4 bases; junction bases not matched to a gene: 12. The germline V gene has CDR1 MDHEN and CDR2 SYDVKM. The CDR3 DNA follows: TGTGCCAGCAGTTCCCCTCTTCGACAGGGGAGTAATCAGCCCCAGCATTTT. Translating gives CASSSPLRQGSNQPQHF.

The chain carries TRBV29-1 and TRBJ2-5, with D perhaps TRBD2 (5 bases). The CDR3 consists of 15 residues. Germline values: CDR1 SQVTM, CDR2 ANQGSEA. Trimming cost V 4 bases and J 1 base, with 16 bases left between them. CDR3 region: CSVVGNSGLQETQYF. The CDR3 DNA is TGCAGCGTTGTGGGGAACAGTGGACTCCAAGAGACCCAGTACTTC.

The chain combines TRBV5-4 with TRBJ1-2; 10 bases are a match to TRBD1. CDR1 is SGHNT and CDR2 is YYREEE in the germline V gene (reference sequence). The J segment lost 8 bases and the V segment lost 9 bases, leaving 13 bases of the junction unmatched. The CDR3 has 14 amino acids. Written as DNA, the CDR3 is TGTGCCACCATCCGGGACAGGGGTTCGGAGGGCTACACCTTC. This encodes CATIRDRGSEGYTF.

Comments on this clone: This same CDR3 is encoded by further DNA sequences in the sample. The rearrangement joins TRBV2 to TRBJ2-3; 10 bases are a match to TRBD1. Germline lookup yields CDR1 SNHLY and CDR2 FYNNEI. The CDR3 is made up of 15 amino acids. With 6 bases clipped from V and 3 bases from J, the junction kept 6 bases outside the gene matches. The CDR3 reads CASSARTGGTDTQYF. The CDR3 DNA sequence: TGTGCCAGCAGCGCTAGGACAGGGGGGACAGATACGCAGTATTTT.

This sequence joins TRBV10-3 and TRBJ1-6; D may be TRBD1 (6 bases). The CDR3 length is 13 residues. Germline assignment: CDR1 ENHRY and CDR2 SYGVKD. Trimming cost V 4 bases and J 10 bases, with 11 bases left between them. The DNA for the CDR3 is TGTGCCATCAGTGGACAGGAAGACTCACCCCTCCACTTT. This codes for CAISGQEDSPLHF.

The chain links TRBV19 to TRBJ2-1, with TRBD1 identical over 7 bases. The length of the CDR3 is 13 residues. The germline CDR1 and CDR2 sequences are LNHDA and SQIVND (reference sequence). Trimming removed 4 bases from V and 3 bases from J; junction bases left unmatched: 0. CDR3 loop: CASSRDSYNEQFF. The CDR3 region has the DNA TGTGCCAGTAGTAGGGACAGCTACAATGAGCAGTTCTTC.

This rearrangement joins TRBV28 to TRBJ1-2, with D possibly TRBD1 on 6 matching bases. Germline values: CDR1 MDHEN, CDR2 SYDVKM. Trimming pared 6 bases from V and 8 bases from J, leaving 28 bases between. This CDR3 is 17 amino acids long. For the CDR3, the DNA is TGTGCCAGCAGCCACTGGGGGCCCGGGCAGGGTGCCTCCGGCTACACCTTC. This encodes CASSHWGPGQGASGYTF.

This chain links TRBV6-6 with TRBJ2-7; D might be TRBD2 (6 bases). V lost 2 bases and J 1 base, leaving 6 bases between the germline ends. The CDR3 loop spans 13 amino acids. The V gene's germline CDR1 is MNHNY and CDR2 SVGAGI (reference sequence). The DNA for the CDR3 is TGTGCCAGCAGTTACGGGGGGTCCTACGAGCAGTACTTC. Its translation: CASSYGGSYEQYF.

The V gene is TRBV4-1, the J gene TRBJ1-5; D not certain. Germline assignment: CDR1 MGHRA and CDR2 YSYEKL. V lost 0 bases, J lost 5 bases, and 11 bases lay in between. CDR3 length: 15 residues. Here the CDR3 reads CASSQDAAVYQPQHF. CDR3 nucleotides: TGCGCCAGCAGCCAAGATGCGGCGGTCTATCAGCCCCAGCATTTT.